The sequence of this T cell receptor beta chain was determined in a study of blood T cell repertoires in COVID-19. Study details: Material from acute and convalescent COVID-19 was sourced from the United States, Italy and Spain.

This table comes from immunoSEQ multiplex PCR, and its TCRdb copy is limited to in-frame clones, with some not included. The sample holds approximately 220,000 clones; roughly 80% are singletons and the top ten take about 10%. The clonotype was recovered from a woman of 80 years or more with acute or convalescent COVID-19. Sequencing was performed on peripheral blood.

CDR3 loop: CASGEGPNYGYTF. In DNA form, the CDR3 reads TGTGCCAGTGGGGAGGGGCCTAACTATGGCTACACCTTC. This chain connects TRBV7-3 to TRBJ1-2, with D possibly matching TRBD1 (5 bases). The CDR3 covers 13 residues. CDR1 and CDR2 from the germline V gene are SGHTA and FQGTGA. V lost 9 bases to trimming and J lost 0 bases, with 11 bases between them.